This TCR beta chain was observed in a study of identifying expanded T cells in peripheral blood. Profiled with immunoSEQ multiplex PCR; TCRdb holds only in-frame clones, not every one. The sample records nearly 60,000 clones, approximately 89% being singletons. As to this clone: The antigen is undetermined. The same CDR3 also results from other DNA sequences found in this sample.

Healthy donors had no documented immune events, such as infections, while sampled. Deletions cut 2 bases from V and 4 bases from J, with 8 bases between. The CDR3 is 13 residues long. Germline CDR1 is SGHDN and CDR2 is FVKESK. Study findings and constraints: Approximately two-week clone count variance significantly increased as total template count grew. About 1.2 clones differed between technical replicates, versus around 16 and 19 over time.

The V and J genes are TRBV14 and TRBJ1-1; D is undetermined. The sample was blood. This TCR was sampled from a person between 18 and 70 years old in good health. The CDR3 bases are TGTGCCAGCAGCCAAAGTATAGGCACTGAAGCTTTCTTT. It specifies CASSQSIGTEAFF. The full variable domain, rest sourced from reference TRBV14 and TRBJ1-1, is EAGVTQFPSHSVIEKGQTVTLRCDPISGHDNLYWYRRVMGKEIKFLLHFVKESKQDESGMPNNRFLAERTGGTYSTLKVQPAELEDSGVYFCASSQSIGTEAFFGQGTRLTVV.